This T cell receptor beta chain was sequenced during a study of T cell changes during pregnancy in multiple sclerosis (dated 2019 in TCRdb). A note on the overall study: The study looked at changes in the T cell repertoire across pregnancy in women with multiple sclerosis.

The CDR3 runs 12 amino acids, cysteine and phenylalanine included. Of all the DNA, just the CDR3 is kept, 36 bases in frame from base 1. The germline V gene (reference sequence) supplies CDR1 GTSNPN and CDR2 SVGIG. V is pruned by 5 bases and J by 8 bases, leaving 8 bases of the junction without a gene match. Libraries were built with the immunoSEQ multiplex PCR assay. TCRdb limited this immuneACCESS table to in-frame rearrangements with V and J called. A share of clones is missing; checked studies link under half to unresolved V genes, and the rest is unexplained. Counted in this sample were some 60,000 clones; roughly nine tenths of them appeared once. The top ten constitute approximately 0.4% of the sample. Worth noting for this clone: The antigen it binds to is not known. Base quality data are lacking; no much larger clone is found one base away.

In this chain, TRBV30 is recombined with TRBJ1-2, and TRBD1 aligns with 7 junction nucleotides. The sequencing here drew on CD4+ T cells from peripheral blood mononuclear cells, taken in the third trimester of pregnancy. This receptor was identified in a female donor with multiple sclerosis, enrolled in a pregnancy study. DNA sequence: TGTGCCTGGGAGACAGGGACTGAAGGCTACACCTTC. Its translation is CAWETGTEGYTF.